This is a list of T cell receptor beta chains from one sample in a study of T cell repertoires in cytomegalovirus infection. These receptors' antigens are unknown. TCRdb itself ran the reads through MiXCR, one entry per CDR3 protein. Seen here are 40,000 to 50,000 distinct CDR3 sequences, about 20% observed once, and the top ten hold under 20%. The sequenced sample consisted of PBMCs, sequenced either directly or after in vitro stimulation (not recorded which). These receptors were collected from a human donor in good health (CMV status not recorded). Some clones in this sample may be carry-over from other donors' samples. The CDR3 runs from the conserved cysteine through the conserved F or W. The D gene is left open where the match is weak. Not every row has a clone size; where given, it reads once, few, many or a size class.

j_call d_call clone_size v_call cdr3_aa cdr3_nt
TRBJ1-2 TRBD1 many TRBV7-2 CASSLGGQAYGYTF TGTGCCAGCAGCTTAGGAGGACAGGCCTATGGCTACACCTTC
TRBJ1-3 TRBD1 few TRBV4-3 CASSQDVDRGPESYSGNTIYF TGCGCCAGCAGCCAAGACGTCGACAGGGGGCCGGAGAGCTACTCTGGAAACACCATATATTTT
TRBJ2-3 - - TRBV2 CASGGSSTDTQYF TGTGCCAGTGGGGGGTCTAGCACAGATACGCAGTATTTT
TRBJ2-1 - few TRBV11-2 CASSLIGRRLGEQFF TGTGCCAGCAGCTTGATTGGCAGGCGGCTCGGTGAGCAGTTCTTC
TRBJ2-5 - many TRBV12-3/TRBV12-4 CASSLMVRETQYF TGTGCCAGCAGTTTAATGGTGCGAGAGACCCAGTACTTC
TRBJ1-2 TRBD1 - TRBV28 CATPTGGDAYGYIF TGTGCCACCCCGACAGGGGGCGACGCCTATGGCTACATCTTC
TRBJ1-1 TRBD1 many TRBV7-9 CASTRQGLNTEAFF TGTGCCAGCACTCGACAGGGCCTAAACACTGAAGCTTTCTTT
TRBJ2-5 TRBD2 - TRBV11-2 CASRSNRDSRLAGYGTQYF TGTGCCAGCAGGTCCAACCGGGACTCTAGACTAGCGGGCTATGGGACCCAGTACTTC
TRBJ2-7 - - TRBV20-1 CSASRLNEQYF TGCAGTGCTAGTAGGCTGAACGAGCAGTACTTC
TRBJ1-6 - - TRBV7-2 CASSSNQGSNSPLHF TGTGCCAGCAGCTCGAACCAGGGGAGCAATTCACCCCTCCACTTT
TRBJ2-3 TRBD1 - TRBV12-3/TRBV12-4 CASSLAGQGVDTQYF TGTGCCAGCAGTTTAGCGGGACAGGGGGTAGATACGCAGTATTTT
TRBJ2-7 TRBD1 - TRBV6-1 CASYDRVKNF TGTGCCAGCTATGACAGGGTAAAGAACTTC
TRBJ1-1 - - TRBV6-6 CASSYPGGGTEAFF TGTGCCAGCAGTTACCCCGGGGGAGGGACTGAAGCTTTCTTT
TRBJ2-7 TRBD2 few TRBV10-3 CAIGGGEQYF TGTGCCATCGGGGGAGGGGAGCAGTACTTC
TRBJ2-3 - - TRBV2 CASHLSPTDTQYF TGTGCCAGCCACCTGAGTCCCACAGATACGCAGTATTTT
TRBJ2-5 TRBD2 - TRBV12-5 CASGSSGTSDVPETQYF TGTGCTAGTGGTTCCTCCGGGACTAGTGACGTTCCGGAGACCCAGTACTTC
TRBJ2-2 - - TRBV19 CASISGTWNTGELFF TGTGCCAGTATTTCCGGGACTTGGAACACCGGGGAGCTGTTTTTT